The next 20 T cell receptor beta chains were all read from a single sample in a study of shared clonotypes between healthy human individuals. This table comes from immunoSEQ multiplex PCR, and its TCRdb copy is limited to in-frame clones, with some not included. The repertoire includes about 600,000 clones, about 96% of them detected once, and 0.057% sits in the top ten. Material for sequencing was naive CD4+ T cells sorted from blood. Subset specified: CD45RA+ positively selected. Every receptor here comes from a woman aged 25-40 years in good health.

The J gene is TRBJ1-5, the V gene TRBV6-5; 9 positions agree with TRBD1. The CDR3 totals 15 residues. Per the germline V gene, CDR1 is MNHEY and CDR2 is SVGAGI. V shed 2 bases, J shed 5 bases, and the junction held 4 bases outside the gene matches. The CDR3 spells CASSYGTGHDQPQHF. CDR3 nucleotides: TGTGCCAGCAGTTACGGGACAGGGCATGATCAGCCCCAGCATTTT.

The chain combines TRBV6-5 with TRBJ2-1, with 7 bases matching TRBD1. There are 14 residues in the CDR3. Looked up from germline, CDR1 is MNHEY and CDR2 is SVGAGI. Germline trimming cut 4 bases from V and 10 bases from J; bases unmatched to any gene: 10. DNA of the CDR3: TGTGCCAGCAGTTTGGATTATCAGGGGGTAGAGCAGTTCTTC. Translated: CASSLDYQGVEQFF.

The CDR3 sequence: CASSASTGANVLTF. The CDR3 region has the DNA TGTGCCAGCAGTGCATCAACCGGGGCCAACGTCCTGACTTTC. The chain combines TRBV6-1 with TRBJ2-6, with D uncertain. V lost 4 bases, J lost 4 bases, and 8 bases lay in between. The CDR3 extends over 14 amino acids. The germline CDR1 and CDR2 sequences are MNHNS and SASEGT.

On this clone: Other DNA sequences in this specimen translate into the identical CDR3. The chain links TRBV4-1 to TRBJ2-3; possibly TRBD2 for D (5 bases). Trimming left V 2 bases short and J 6 bases short, with 9 bases between. CDR1 MGHRA and CDR2 YSYEKL come from the germline V gene. The CDR3 sequence is 13 residues long. CDR3 residues: CASSQRRADTQYF. CDR3 DNA: TGCGCCAGCAGCCAAAGGCGGGCGGATACGCAGTATTTT.

V usage is TRBV7-2 and J usage is TRBJ2-3; 10 bases line up with TRBD2. V shed 5 bases and J 9 bases; nucleotides not matched to a gene: 5. Germline V gene data show CDR1 as SGHTA and CDR2 as FQGNSA. The CDR3 length is 13 residues. Here the CDR3 reads CASSPRAGGTQYF. The DNA of the CDR3 is TGTGCCAGCAGCCCTAGAGCGGGAGGGACGCAGTATTTT.

A single count supports this clone. V gene TRBV13 combines with J gene TRBJ2-7; a possible D gene is TRBD2 (6 bases). From germline, CDR1 is PRHDT and CDR2 FYEKMQ (reference sequence). V lost 5 bases to trimming and J lost 7 bases, with 15 bases between them. The CDR3 extends over 13 amino acids. The chain's CDR3 is CASSRPGAGEQYF. DNA for the CDR3: TGTGCCAGCAGCCGACCTGGGGCGGGGGAGCAGTACTTC.

This clone occurred once. The chain links TRBV9 to TRBJ2-3; D uncertain. This CDR3 is built from 12 residues. The V gene lost 0 bases and the J gene lost 5 bases, with 4 bases spanning the gap. The germline CDR1 and CDR2 sequences are SGDLS and YYNGEE. CDR3 DNA: TGTGCCAGCAGCGTAGCTCAAGATACGCAGTATTTT. Translating it yields CASSVAQDTQYF.

The chain recombines TRBV10-3 with TRBJ2-5; 7 bases align to TRBD1. From germline, CDR1 is ENHRY and CDR2 SYGVKD. V shed 3 bases and J 2 bases; nucleotides not matched to a gene: 12. This CDR3 is 17 amino acids long. This CDR3 is CAISETGVGVLQETQYF. Here the CDR3 DNA reads TGTGCCATCAGTGAAACAGGGGTTGGGGTTTTACAAGAGACCCAGTACTTC.

The rearrangement joins TRBV11-3 to TRBJ2-7, with 7 bases fitting TRBD2. The V gene end was trimmed by 5 bases and the J gene end by 6 bases; junction bases not matched to a gene: 10. The CDR3 is made up of 14 amino acids. Germline CDR1 reads SGHNT; CDR2 reads YENEEA. CDR3 sequence reads: CASSPRGSGPEQYF. The CDR3 DNA follows: TGTGCCAGCAGCCCGCGGGGGAGTGGGCCCGAGCAGTACTTC. Supplemented by reference TRBV11-3 and TRBJ2-7, the full variable domain reads EAGVVQSPRYKIIEKKQPVAFWCNPISGHNTLYWYLQNLGQGPELLIRYENEEAVDDSQLPKDRFSAERLKGVDSTLKIQPAELGDSAVYLCASSPRGSGPEQYFGPGTRLTVT.

The V and J genes are TRBV11-2 and TRBJ1-2, with D unresolved. CDR1 is SGHAT, CDR2 FQNNGV, per germline. CDR3 length: 17 amino acids. V lost 0 bases and J 0 bases, leaving 14 bases between the germline ends. CDR3 loop: CASSLDSRTESNYGYTF. The DNA for the CDR3 is TGTGCCAGCAGCTTAGATTCGCGGACGGAGTCTAACTATGGCTACACCTTC.

This chain connects TRBV5-4 to TRBJ2-3, with 9 bases matching TRBD2. The CDR3 sequence is 15 residues long. After removal of 1 base from V and 1 base from J, the junction contained 1 base not matched to a gene. Germline loops: CDR1 SGHNT, CDR2 YYREEE (reference sequence). The CDR3 sequence: CASSLRTSGTDTQYF. CDR3 sequence (DNA): TGTGCCAGCAGCTTGAGGACTAGCGGCACAGATACGCAGTATTTT.

The chain combines TRBV19 with TRBJ1-1; 8 nucleotides line up with TRBD1. The germline V gene encodes CDR1 LNHDA and CDR2 SQIVND (reference sequence). The V and J ends lost 8 bases and 5 bases, in that order; junction bases with no gene match: 7. The CDR3 has 13 amino acids. CDR3 bases: TGTGCCAGTCCCAACGGACAGGGAACTGAAGCTTTCTTT. Translation gives CASPNGQGTEAFF.

V and J are TRBV7-8 and TRBJ1-4; D perhaps matches TRBD1 (6 bases). Trimming shortened V by 5 bases and J by 7 bases, and 20 bases separated the two germline ends. CDR3 length: 16 residues. Germline V gene lookup returns CDR1 SGHVS and CDR2 FQNEAQ. CDR3 region: CASSLNYAGTSEKLFF. In nucleotides, the CDR3 is TGTGCCAGCAGCCTCAATTATGCCGGGACAAGTGAAAAACTGTTTTTT.

This rearrangement joins TRBV29-1 to TRBJ2-2; 7 positions agree with TRBD2. The CDR3 loop spans 12 amino acids. CDR1 SQVTM and CDR2 ANQGSEA come from the germline V gene. V lost 8 bases to trimming and J lost 6 bases; unmatched junction nucleotides: 6. The CDR3 DNA follows: TGCAGCATCACGGCGGGGGCCGGGGAGCTGTTTTTT. It is translated as CSITAGAGELFF.

The chain uses TRBV5-4 and TRBJ2-3; 9 positions match TRBD2. The germline gives CDR1 SGHNT, CDR2 YYREEE (reference sequence). CDR3 size: 16 residues. V lost 3 bases and J lost 1; bases outside the gene matches: 6. CDR3 protein: CASSWRLAAGTDTQYF. CDR3 nucleotides: TGTGCCAGCAGCTGGAGACTAGCGGCCGGCACAGATACGCAGTATTTT.

CDR3 DNA: TGTGCCAGTAGTATAGCGGGAGGGCCTTCGGAGACCCAGTACTTC. Translating it yields CASSIAGGPSETQYF. The chain carries TRBV19 and TRBJ2-5; TRBD2 matches 8 bases. Looked up from germline, CDR1 is LNHDA and CDR2 is SQIVND (reference sequence). With V trimmed by 1 base and J by 5 bases, 6 bases remained unmatched. The CDR3 spans 15 residues.

The rearrangement links TRBV5-1 to TRBJ2-7, with 9 bases fitting TRBD1. This CDR3 spans 14 amino acids. In germline, CDR1 is SGHRS, CDR2 YFSETQ. V was clipped by 3 bases and J by 5 bases; unmatched bases: 6. Written as DNA, the CDR3 is TGCGCCAGCAGCTCGGGACAGGGATTGCACGAGCAGTACTTC. Encoded protein: CASSSGQGLHEQYF.

V usage is TRBV18 and J usage is TRBJ1-4; D not resolved. This CDR3 contains 16 residues. Germline CDR1 KGHSH, CDR2 LQKENI. V gave up 1 base and J gave up 0 bases, with 9 bases separating them. For the CDR3, the DNA is TGTGCCAGCTCACCACTAGAGGCGGCAACTAATGAAAAACTGTTTTTT. Translated: CASSPLEAATNEKLFF.

This sequence joins TRBV28 and TRBJ2-7; TRBD2 agrees at 10 bases. Looked up from germline, CDR1 is MDHEN and CDR2 is SYDVKM. J was trimmed by 6 bases and V by 0 bases; bases with no gene match: 2. The CDR3 is 14 amino acids. CDR3: CASSLWLAGVEQYF. The CDR3 nucleotides read TGTGCCAGCAGTTTATGGCTAGCGGGAGTCGAGCAGTACTTC.

This chain links TRBV5-1 with TRBJ2-7; D uncertain. Germline CDR1 reads SGHRS; CDR2 reads YFSETQ. The CDR3 is 16 amino acids. The V and J ends lost 0 bases and 1 base respectively, with 14 bases between them. The CDR3: CASSLAARVDSYEQYF. The CDR3, as DNA: TGCGCCAGCAGCTTGGCAGCCCGGGTGGATTCCTACGAGCAGTACTTC.